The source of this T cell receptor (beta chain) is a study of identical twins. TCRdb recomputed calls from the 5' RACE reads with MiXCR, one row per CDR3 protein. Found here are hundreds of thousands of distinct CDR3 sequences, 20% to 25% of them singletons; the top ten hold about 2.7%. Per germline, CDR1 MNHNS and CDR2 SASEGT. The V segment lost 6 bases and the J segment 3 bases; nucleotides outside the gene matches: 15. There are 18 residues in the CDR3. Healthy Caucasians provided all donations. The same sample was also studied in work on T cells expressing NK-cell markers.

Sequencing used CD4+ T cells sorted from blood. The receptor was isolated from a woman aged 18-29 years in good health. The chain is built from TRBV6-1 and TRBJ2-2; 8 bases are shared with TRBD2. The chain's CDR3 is CASRQFLRGGRDTGELFF. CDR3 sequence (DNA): TGTGCCAGCAGACAATTCCTTCGGGGGGGCAGGGACACCGGGGAGCTGTTTTTT.